Listed here are 4 T cell receptor beta chains from one sample, sequenced in a study of human T cells and chemical hapten exposure. Each CDR3 protein gets one entry after TCRdb re-called the RACE reads with MiXCR. The profile shows about 96,000 distinct CDR3 sequences, 7% to 10% of them singletons. Time point: patch test 2, 6 weeks after DPC sensitization. The treatment was: therapeutic diphenylcyclopropenone sensitization with weekly scalp DPC. The sequencing here drew on whole blood, taken in connection with sensitization to the hapten diphenylcyclopropenone (DPC). The receptors shown here come from a woman aged 40 to 55 with alopecia areata. Some clones in this sample may be carry-over from other donors' samples.

V and J are TRBV28 and TRBJ2-3; D remains ambiguous. From germline, CDR1 is MDHEN and CDR2 SYDVKM. This CDR3 has 15 residues. V lost 1 base, J lost 1 base, and 9 bases lay in between. CDR3 sequence reads: CASSLSGDGTDTQYF. The CDR3 coding sequence is TGTGCCAGCAGTTTATCAGGCGACGGCACAGATACGCAGTATTTT.

This clonotype was found many times. The gene calls are TRBV15 and TRBJ2-5; D not resolved. In germline, CDR1 is LNHNV, CDR2 YYDKDF (reference sequence). The CDR3 totals 13 residues. V dropped 3 bases and J dropped 10 bases, with 15 bases sitting between them. This CDR3 is CATSSADWRNQYF. In nucleotides, the CDR3 is TGTGCCACCAGCAGCGCCGACTGGCGGAACCAGTACTTC.

This clonotype was recorded at least ten times. The chain joins TRBV12-3 or TRBV12-4 to TRBJ2-4; no clear D. The CDR3 loop spans 15 amino acids. Trimming stripped 7 bases from V and 1 base from J, with 14 bases between. The CDR3 sequence: CASTTGRWAKNIQYF. The CDR3 bases are TGTGCCAGCACAACCGGCCGGTGGGCCAAAAACATTCAGTACTTC.

The CDR3 spells CASRPQEHYGYTF. The CDR3 DNA sequence: TGTGCCAGCAGGCCGCAGGAACACTATGGCTACACCTTC. V usage is TRBV12-3 or TRBV12-4 and J usage is TRBJ1-2; D is uncertain. V was cut by 6 bases and J by 3 bases, with 11 bases left in between. CDR3 length: 13 amino acids.